The 30 T cell receptor beta chains reported below all come from one sample, sequenced in a study of T cell changes during pregnancy in multiple sclerosis. The protocol was immunoSEQ multiplex PCR, while the TCRdb copy is restricted to in-frame clones and leaves out a portion. The sample lists approximately 60,000 clones; roughly 90% were seen once. Sequencing was performed on peripheral blood, taken before pregnancy. These receptor sequences come from a female donor with multiple sclerosis, enrolled in a pregnancy study.

The J gene is TRBJ1-1, the V gene TRBV5-4, with TRBD1 matching over 8 bases. The CDR3 runs to 15 residues. Losses at the gene ends were 4 bases for V and 3 bases for J; bases not matched to a gene: 8. Germline V gene lookup returns CDR1 SGHNT and CDR2 YYREEE (reference sequence). The CDR3: CASSGQGARDTEAFF. The DNA of the CDR3 is TGTGCCAGCAGCGGGCAGGGGGCTAGGGACACTGAAGCTTTCTTT.

The chain couples TRBV27 to TRBJ2-3; D gene unclear. CDR3 size: 12 residues. The germline CDR1 and CDR2 sequences are MNHEY and SMNVEV (reference sequence). The germline V and J ends were trimmed by 6 bases and 6 bases, with 10 bases remaining between them. In nucleotides, the CDR3 is TGTGCCAGCAGGTTAGGAGTTGATACGCAGTATTTT. Amino acids: CASRLGVDTQYF.

V and J are TRBV7-9 and TRBJ1-2; D unclear. Germline V lookup: CDR1 SEHNR, CDR2 FQNEAQ (reference sequence). Trimming took off 5 bases at V and 8 bases at J, with 12 bases between the two ends. This CDR3 is 12 amino acids long. The CDR3 sequence: CASSPRAGGYTF. CDR3 bases: TGTGCCAGCAGCCCCCGGGCGGGGGGCTACACCTTC.

This clone was seen once. J is TRBJ1-3 and V is TRBV19; 7 bases line up with TRBD1. The ends lost 3 bases at V and 4 bases at J; junction bases unmatched: 18. CDR1 is LNHDA and CDR2 is SQIVND in the germline V gene (reference sequence). This CDR3 has 19 amino acids. The CDR3 here is CASSIQAGTASSSGNTIYF. CDR3 DNA: TGTGCCAGTAGTATTCAAGCCGGGACAGCATCTAGTTCAGGAAACACCATATATTTT.

V is TRBV9 and J is TRBJ1-2, with D hard to call. Germline CDR1 and CDR2: SGDLS and YYNGEE. The V end was cut by 3 bases, the J end by 5 bases, with 8 bases between. This CDR3 contains 12 residues. CDR3 sequence: CASSAGGYGYTF. In DNA form, the CDR3 reads TGTGCCAGCAGCGCGGGTGGTTATGGCTACACCTTC.

This sequence joins TRBV5-1 and TRBJ1-1; D not resolved. Between the trimmed V and J ends, which lost 0 bases and 1 base, there was a span of 7 bases. The CDR3 is 14 amino acids. Germline V gene lookup returns CDR1 SGHRS and CDR2 YFSETQ. The CDR3 bases are TGCGCCAGCAGCTTGGGGCGGGCGAACACTGAAGCTTTCTTT. This translates into CASSLGRANTEAFF.

The CDR3 region is CASSQDRTSWLANYGYTF. The CDR3 DNA is TGTGCCAGCAGCCAAGATAGGACAAGCTGGCTCGCTAACTATGGCTACACCTTC. The chain couples TRBV4-2 to TRBJ1-2; a weak D match, TRBD1 (5 bases). Germline V lookup: CDR1 LGHNA, CDR2 YNFKEQ. Trimming cost V 0 bases and J 0 bases, with 17 bases left between them. This CDR3 is 18 amino acids long.

This rearrangement joins TRBV7-2 to TRBJ1-1; D perhaps matches TRBD1 (6 bases). The ends were cut back, 5 bases at V and 3 bases at J, with 10 bases in the middle. The length of the CDR3 is 13 residues. Germline CDR1 reads SGHTA; CDR2 reads FQGNSA. In nucleotides, the CDR3 is TGTGCCAGCAGCCCGGACAGATACACTGAAGCTTTCTTT. Translated, it gives CASSPDRYTEAFF. Full variable domain (outside the CDR3, taken from reference TRBV7-2 and TRBJ1-1): GAGVSQSPSNKVTEKGKDVELRCDPISGHTALYWYRQSLGQGLEFLIYFQGNSAPDKSGLPSDRFSAERTGGSVSTLTIQRTQQEDSAVYLCASSPDRYTEAFFGQGTRLTVV.

The chain carries TRBV6-5 and TRBJ1-1; D is possibly TRBD1 (5 bases). The CDR3 sequence is 12 residues long. The germline V gene encodes CDR1 MNHEY and CDR2 SVGAGI. The V gene lost 2 bases and the J gene lost 10 bases, with 11 bases spanning the gap. CDR3: CASSYGAGLAFF. In nucleotides, the CDR3 is TGTGCCAGCAGTTACGGGGCAGGTCTAGCTTTCTTT.

This clone is judged medium-sized (0.01 to 0.1%). The chain uses TRBV5-6 and TRBJ1-1; D uncertain. The CDR3 loop spans 17 amino acids. V was shortened by 4 bases and J by 0 bases, with 19 bases between the two germline ends. The germline V gene has CDR1 SGHDT and CDR2 YYEEEE. The CDR3 DNA reads as TGTGCCAGCAGCCGGGGTGACGTTTTTTATATGAACACTGAAGCTTTCTTT. Its translation: CASSRGDVFYMNTEAFF.

The chain carries TRBV7-2 and TRBJ1-3; unclear D gene. With 1 base removed from V and 16 bases from J, the gap between germline ends came to 23 bases. CDR1 is SGHTA and CDR2 is FQGNSA in the germline V gene. This CDR3 has 15 residues. In nucleotides, the CDR3 is TGTGCCAGCAGCTTAGTTTCCACCTCGCTTGGGGAGCGGTATTTT. It specifies CASSLVSTSLGERYF.

The chain recombines TRBV7-9 with TRBJ2-2, with unresolved D. The CDR3 is 15 residues long. CDR1 and CDR2 from the germline V gene are SEHNR and FQNEAQ (reference sequence). V lost 5 bases to trimming and J lost 0 bases, with 10 bases between them. The chain's CDR3 is CASSPVFANTGELFF. The CDR3 DNA reads TGTGCCAGCAGCCCCGTCTTCGCGAACACCGGGGAGCTGTTTTTT.

This chain uses TRBV6-4 with TRBJ2-7, with D perhaps TRBD1 (5 bases). The CDR3 spans 14 residues. The V gene lost 3 bases and the J gene lost 3 bases, with 12 bases spanning the gap. CDR1 and CDR2 from the germline V gene are MRHNA and SNTAGT. DNA for the CDR3: TGTGCCAGCAGTGATTATAGACAGTACTACGAGCAGTACTTC. Translated: CASSDYRQYYEQYF.

The chain joins TRBV13 to TRBJ2-2; 8 bases are a match to TRBD2. Germline assignment: CDR1 PRHDT and CDR2 FYEKMQ (reference sequence). CDR3 size: 15 residues. V trimming: 1 base; J trimming: 5 bases; junction bases outside the gene matches: 3. CDR3 DNA: TGTGCCAGCAGCTTAGATCAGCGGGGGACCGGGGAGCTGTTTTTT. Its protein is CASSLDQRGTGELFF.

This clone was seen once. The chain uses TRBV4-2 and TRBJ2-3, with 10 bases lining up with TRBD2. This CDR3 spans 19 amino acids. Trimming cost V 1 base and J 3 bases; bases outside gene matches: 13. Germline CDR1 and CDR2: LGHNA and YNFKEQ. Here the CDR3 reads CASSQGLLAGADSTDTQYF. Here the CDR3 DNA reads TGTGCCAGCAGCCAAGGGCTGCTAGCGGGAGCCGATTCTACAGATACGCAGTATTTT.

The rearrangement joins TRBV6-1 to TRBJ1-1, with 11 bases that match TRBD1. Trimming cost V 4 bases and J 1 base; bases outside gene matches: 2. Looked up from germline, CDR1 is MNHNS and CDR2 is SASEGT. The CDR3 length is 15 residues. CDR3 in DNA: TGTGCCAGCAGTGGCGGACAGGGGGCGAACACTGAAGCTTTCTTT. The encoded protein is CASSGGQGANTEAFF.

The chain has TRBV9 and TRBJ2-6, with a possible D match to TRBD2 (6 bases). Per germline, CDR1 SGDLS and CDR2 YYNGEE. Trimming left V 0 bases short and J 0 bases short, with 10 bases between. The CDR3 spans 17 residues. As DNA, the CDR3 is TGTGCCAGCAGCGTAGGGGGGGAGGTCTCTGGGGCCAACGTCCTGACTTTC. Translating it yields CASSVGGEVSGANVLTF.

This chain links TRBV18 with TRBJ1-2, with D perhaps TRBD1 (6 bases). V dropped 5 bases and J dropped 4 bases, with 11 bases sitting between them. Germline CDR1 is KGHSH and CDR2 is LQKENI. This CDR3 region has 13 residues. DNA for the CDR3: TGTGCCAGCTCATTTACAGGGCGCTATGGCTACACCTTC. Translation: CASSFTGRYGYTF. The variable domain in full, with the rest retrieved from reference TRBV18 and TRBJ1-2, is NAGVMQNPRHLVRRRGQEARLRCSPMKGHSHVYWYRQLPEEGLKFMVYLQKENIIDESGMPKERFSAEFPKEGPSILRIQQVVRGDSAAYFCASSFTGRYGYTFGSGTRLTVV.

The V and J genes are TRBV7-9 and TRBJ2-7, with D perhaps TRBD1 (5 bases). Trimming stripped 3 bases from V and 2 bases from J, with 11 bases between. The CDR3 runs 14 residues. The germline V gene encodes CDR1 SEHNR and CDR2 FQNEAQ (reference sequence). In nucleotides, the CDR3 is TGTGCCAGCAGCTTCGGACAAGGCCCCTACGAGCAGTACTTC. Translation: CASSFGQGPYEQYF.

This chain links TRBV2 with TRBJ1-3; unclear D gene. CDR1 is SNHLY, CDR2 FYNNEI, per germline. V lost 7 bases and J 1 base, leaving 14 bases between the germline ends. The CDR3 totals 15 residues. Written as DNA, the CDR3 is TGTGCCAGCATCACGTCGGGAAGATCTGGAAACACCATATATTTT. Translated: CASITSGRSGNTIYF.

The chain couples TRBV29-1 to TRBJ1-1; D unclear. Trimming pared 1 base from V and 2 bases from J, leaving 5 bases between. This CDR3 region has 12 residues. The germline gives CDR1 SQVTM, CDR2 ANQGSEA. The CDR3 is CSVEGPNTEAFF. The CDR3 bases are TGCAGCGTTGAAGGGCCTAACACTGAAGCTTTCTTT.

The chain is built from TRBV4-3 and TRBJ2-7; D perhaps matches TRBD1 (6 bases). Germline V gene sequence: CDR1 LGHNA, CDR2 YSLEER. The CDR3 is made up of 15 amino acids. The V gene lost 2 bases and the J gene lost 0 bases, with 11 bases spanning the gap. CDR3 sequence (DNA): TGCGCCAGCAGCCAATCAACAGGGTACTCCTACGAGCAGTACTTC. Translation gives CASSQSTGYSYEQYF.

V gene TRBV6-1 combines with J gene TRBJ2-1, with TRBD2 matching 9 bases. The ends lost 4 bases at V and 7 bases at J; junction bases unmatched: 11. The CDR3 covers 16 residues. The germline V gene has CDR1 MNHNS and CDR2 SASEGT. This CDR3 is CASSGLQAGGPNEQFF. The CDR3 DNA follows: TGTGCCAGCAGTGGCCTCCAAGCGGGGGGTCCTAATGAGCAGTTCTTC.

V usage is TRBV25-1 and J usage is TRBJ1-3; D unclear. The V and J ends lost 3 bases and 5 bases respectively, with 11 bases between them. The CDR3 covers 14 residues. Germline V gene lookup returns CDR1 MGHDK and CDR2 SYGVNS. This CDR3 reads CASSDLDGRNTIYF. In DNA, the CDR3 is TGTGCCAGCAGTGATTTGGACGGGAGAAACACCATATATTTT.

The chain uses TRBV2 and TRBJ1-4, with 7 bases matching TRBD1. The CDR3 is 14 amino acids. Germline CDR1 SNHLY, CDR2 FYNNEI. V lost 7 bases, J lost 7 bases, and 9 bases stayed unmatched. The CDR3 loop reads CASTLGRGREKLFF. In DNA form, the CDR3 reads TGTGCCAGCACCCTGGGAAGGGGGCGTGAAAAACTGTTTTTT.

J is TRBJ1-1 and V is TRBV6-5; D remains ambiguous. Between the trimmed V and J ends, which lost 6 bases and 0 bases, there was a span of 5 bases. This CDR3 spans 12 amino acids. Germline CDR1 and CDR2: MNHEY and SVGAGI. The CDR3 DNA follows: TGTGCCAGCAGAACGGTGAACACTGAAGCTTTCTTT. It specifies CASRTVNTEAFF.

The chain couples TRBV11-2 to TRBJ2-1, with a tentative D call TRBD2 (6 bases). The CDR3 sequence is 11 residues long. Trimming took 5 bases from V and 11 from J, leaving 10 bases between them. From germline, CDR1 is SGHAT and CDR2 FQNNGV. CDR3 nucleotides: TGTGCCAGCAGCCCGGGGGAGAAGCAGTTCTTC. This encodes CASSPGEKQFF.

The CDR3 DNA is TGTGCCAGTAGTATGGGAGCCGACGGGGGCTATGGCTACACCTTC. Its translation: CASSMGADGGYGYTF. The gene calls are TRBV19 and TRBJ1-2; weak D call: TRBD1 (5 bases). This CDR3 is built from 15 residues. The V gene lost 3 bases and the J gene lost 4 bases, with 15 bases spanning the gap. Germline CDR1 is LNHDA and CDR2 is SQIVND (reference sequence).

This sequence joins TRBV5-1 and TRBJ2-3; 9 bases match TRBD2. The V gene's germline CDR1 is SGHRS and CDR2 YFSETQ. This CDR3 has 16 residues. Germline trimming cut 2 bases from V and 0 bases from J; bases unmatched to any gene: 4. CDR3 coding DNA: TGCGCCAGCAGCTTCCAGCGGGGGGCGAGCACAGATACGCAGTATTTT. Translating gives CASSFQRGASTDTQYF.

The chain employs TRBV6-5 and TRBJ1-6, with TRBD1 matching 10 bases. The CDR3 has 14 amino acids. Trimming at V came to 5 bases and at J to 8 bases, leaving 3 bases not matched to a gene. Looked up from germline, CDR1 is MNHEY and CDR2 is SVGAGI. The CDR3 loop is CASSTGTGDSPLHF. As DNA, the CDR3 is TGTGCCAGCAGTACCGGGACAGGGGATTCACCCCTCCACTTT.